This T cell receptor beta chain appears in the sequencing data of a study of graft-versus-host responses after intestinal transplantation. Overall study: Transplantation in recipients was multivisceral, liver-intestinal, or isolated intestinal. Study outcomes and limitations: GvH clonotypes were identified within recipient marrow, with a subset emerging first in ileum or blood. The highest levels of circulating GvH clones went along with early declines in HvG clones after transplant.

Germline CDR1 is SGDLS and CDR2 is YYNGEE. The CDR3 loop spans 14 amino acids. Trimming at V came to 4 bases and at J to 6 bases, leaving 8 bases not matched to a gene. A note on this clone: What it binds is not known.

The table came from immunoSEQ multiplex PCR; TCRdb's copy has only in-frame clones and leaves some out. The sample lists around 97,000 clones; roughly 91% were seen once. The chain links TRBV9 to TRBJ1-1; TRBD1 agrees at 8 bases. Sequenced here: unstimulated CD4+ T cells sorted from spleen or lymph node cells, sampled before transplant. The receptor comes from a human donor who was the organ donor for an intestinal transplant. The CDR3 DNA is TGTGCCAGCAGCTTACGGACAGGGATCCCTGAAGCTTTCTTT. It codes for CASSLRTGIPEAFF.